These T cell receptor beta chains were read from a single sample in a study of T-cell memory formation after mild COVID-19. TCRdb independently ran MiXCR on the 5' RACE reads; one entry per CDR3 protein. The data hold roughly 240,000 distinct CDR3 sequences, with 15% observed a single time. Sequencing used PBMCs or a T cell subset sorted from them (not recorded which). The receptors stem from an adult woman who had mild COVID-19 (a few samples of this study predate the infection). Cell type and time point are not known. CDR3s include the opening cysteine and the closing phenylalanine or tryptophan. Each record gives: V gene, clone size, D gene, J gene, CDR3 DNA, CDR3 protein. D genes are given only for firm matches. Clone size is stated in some rows and not others, as once, few, many or a class when expanded.

v_call: TRBV15; clone_size: few; d_call: -; j_call: TRBJ2-2; cdr3_nt: TGTGCCACCAGCAGATTCAACCCCTGGACTTTCGGGGAGCTGTTTTTT; cdr3_aa: CATSRFNPWTFGELFF
v_call: TRBV6-5; clone_size: -; d_call: TRBD1; j_call: TRBJ2-5; cdr3_nt: TGTGCCAGCAGTTACTCGAGGACAGGCCCAGAGACCCAGTACTTC; cdr3_aa: CASSYSRTGPETQYF
v_call: TRBV6-5; clone_size: many; d_call: -; j_call: TRBJ1-6; cdr3_nt: TGTGCCAGCAGTTATACCGGACAGCCGGATTCACCCCTCCACTTT; cdr3_aa: CASSYTGQPDSPLHF
v_call: TRBV20-1; clone_size: -; d_call: -; j_call: TRBJ1-4; cdr3_nt: TGCAGTGCTGAAATGAAGGGGCGTTGGGAAAAACTGTTTTTT; cdr3_aa: CSAEMKGRWEKLFF
v_call: TRBV20-1; clone_size: few; d_call: TRBD1; j_call: TRBJ2-4; cdr3_nt: TGCAGTGCTGGCGGACAGGGGACGACTCAGTACTTC; cdr3_aa: CSAGGQGTTQYF
v_call: TRBV6-5; clone_size: few; d_call: -; j_call: TRBJ2-7; cdr3_nt: TGTGCCAGCAGTTACGTTTTTGTTGGGGGCAACCAGTACTTC; cdr3_aa: CASSYVFVGGNQYF
v_call: TRBV12-3/TRBV12-4; clone_size: -; d_call: TRBD2; j_call: TRBJ2-1; cdr3_nt: TGTGCCAGCAGCTACACCAGCGGGGGGGCAAGTGAGCAGTTCTTC; cdr3_aa: CASSYTSGGASEQFF
v_call: TRBV6-5; clone_size: many; d_call: -; j_call: TRBJ2-6; cdr3_nt: TGTGCCAGCAGTTACTTGGGCAGACTAGACTCTGGGGCCAACGTCCTGACTTTC; cdr3_aa: CASSYLGRLDSGANVLTF
v_call: TRBV5-1; clone_size: -; d_call: TRBD1; j_call: TRBJ2-1; cdr3_nt: TGCGCCAGCAGCGGTGACAGGGTCTACAATGAGCAGTTCTTC; cdr3_aa: CASSGDRVYNEQFF
v_call: TRBV27; clone_size: few; d_call: -; j_call: TRBJ1-2; cdr3_nt: TGTGCCAGCAGTTTATCGGGCGGGGCGACAGCTAGTATCTATGGCTACACCTTC; cdr3_aa: CASSLSGGATASIYGYTF
v_call: TRBV6-5; clone_size: few; d_call: -; j_call: TRBJ2-5; cdr3_nt: TGTGCCAGCAGCAGATTGGGGCGCGTGGAGACCCAGTACTTC; cdr3_aa: CASSRLGRVETQYF
v_call: TRBV7-8; clone_size: -; d_call: -; j_call: TRBJ2-7; cdr3_nt: TGTGCCAGCAGCCACCGGGAGAGGGGTTCCTACGAGCAGTACTTC; cdr3_aa: CASSHRERGSYEQYF
v_call: TRBV7-2; clone_size: few; d_call: -; j_call: TRBJ2-3; cdr3_nt: TGTGCCAGCAGCTTAGGGCTGAGGGGGGCCATCACAGATACGCAGTATTTT; cdr3_aa: CASSLGLRGAITDTQYF
v_call: TRBV12-3/TRBV12-4; clone_size: many; d_call: -; j_call: TRBJ2-7; cdr3_nt: TGTGCCAGCAGCCACGGGGAATCCTACGAGCAGTACTTC; cdr3_aa: CASSHGESYEQYF
v_call: TRBV29-1; clone_size: few; d_call: TRBD1; j_call: TRBJ2-7; cdr3_nt: TGCAGCGTCCGGGACAGCAAAGTGTACGAGCAGTACTTC; cdr3_aa: CSVRDSKVYEQYF
v_call: TRBV2; clone_size: few; d_call: TRBD1; j_call: TRBJ1-5; cdr3_nt: TGTGCCAGCAGTAGGGACAGGGGTTCCAATCAGCCCCAGCATTTT; cdr3_aa: CASSRDRGSNQPQHF
v_call: TRBV5-1; clone_size: -; d_call: -; j_call: TRBJ1-1; cdr3_nt: TGCGCCAGCAGCCCCTTAGGAGGTCCGAACACTGAAGCTTTCTTT; cdr3_aa: CASSPLGGPNTEAFF
v_call: TRBV7-6; clone_size: many; d_call: -; j_call: TRBJ2-3; cdr3_nt: TGTGCCAGCAGCTCCCTCCGAGTAGATACGCAGTATTTT; cdr3_aa: CASSSLRVDTQYF
v_call: TRBV6-2/TRBV6-3; clone_size: many; d_call: -; j_call: TRBJ1-2; cdr3_nt: TGTGCCAGCAGTTACCGGACCAACTATGGCTACACCTTC; cdr3_aa: CASSYRTNYGYTF
v_call: TRBV7-9; clone_size: few; d_call: -; j_call: TRBJ2-7; cdr3_nt: TGTGCCAGCAGTTCAATCCCGGGAGAGCAGTACTTC; cdr3_aa: CASSSIPGEQYF
v_call: TRBV3-1; clone_size: few; d_call: -; j_call: TRBJ1-2; cdr3_nt: TGTGCCAGCAGCCAAAGAATGGCGCTAGGGTTCTATGGCTACACCTTC; cdr3_aa: CASSQRMALGFYGYTF
v_call: TRBV5-1; clone_size: many; d_call: -; j_call: TRBJ1-2; cdr3_nt: TGCGCCAGCAGCTTGGGAGGGGATTATGGCTACACCTTC; cdr3_aa: CASSLGGDYGYTF
v_call: TRBV2; clone_size: few; d_call: -; j_call: TRBJ2-5; cdr3_nt: TGTGCCAGCAGTGGCAGAAAAGAGACCCAGTACTTC; cdr3_aa: CASSGRKETQYF
v_call: TRBV5-5; clone_size: few; d_call: -; j_call: TRBJ2-1; cdr3_nt: TGTGCCAGCAGCTCGGGACAACACAATGAGCAGTTCTTC; cdr3_aa: CASSSGQHNEQFF
v_call: TRBV4-1; clone_size: few; d_call: -; j_call: TRBJ1-3; cdr3_nt: TGCGCCAGCAGCCAAGAACGGCAGATCTCTGGAAACACCATATATTTT; cdr3_aa: CASSQERQISGNTIYF
v_call: TRBV7-9; clone_size: few; d_call: TRBD1; j_call: TRBJ2-7; cdr3_nt: TGTGCCAGCAGCTTACGACCAGGGGGAGAGCAGTACTTC; cdr3_aa: CASSLRPGGEQYF
v_call: TRBV19; clone_size: few; d_call: -; j_call: TRBJ2-1; cdr3_nt: TGTGCCAGTAGTATAGTAACAAATGAGCAGTTCTTC; cdr3_aa: CASSIVTNEQFF
v_call: TRBV15; clone_size: -; d_call: -; j_call: TRBJ2-3; cdr3_nt: TGTGCCACCAGCATACAGGTCACAGATACGCAGTATTTT; cdr3_aa: CATSIQVTDTQYF
v_call: TRBV3-1; clone_size: few; d_call: -; j_call: TRBJ1-2; cdr3_nt: TGTGCCAGCAGCCAAGGCCAGCCGACTAACTATGGCTACACCTTC; cdr3_aa: CASSQGQPTNYGYTF
v_call: TRBV12-3/TRBV12-4; clone_size: -; d_call: TRBD1; j_call: TRBJ2-3; cdr3_nt: TGTGCCAGCAGCCCATCAGGGGGCAGAAATACGCAGTATTTT; cdr3_aa: CASSPSGGRNTQYF
v_call: TRBV4-1; clone_size: few; d_call: TRBD1; j_call: TRBJ2-7; cdr3_nt: TGCGCCAGCAGCCAAGATAGGGGTCAAGACAGGGACAGCGAGCAGTACTTC; cdr3_aa: CASSQDRGQDRDSEQYF
v_call: TRBV6-6; clone_size: -; d_call: TRBD1; j_call: TRBJ1-2; cdr3_nt: TGTGCCAGCAGTCGAAGTTCGGGACAGGGGGCAGCTAACTATGGCTACACCTTC; cdr3_aa: CASSRSSGQGAANYGYTF
v_call: TRBV5-4; clone_size: -; d_call: -; j_call: TRBJ2-1; cdr3_nt: TGTGCCAGCAGCTTGGGTAGCGAGGGTGAGCAGTTCTTC; cdr3_aa: CASSLGSEGEQFF
v_call: TRBV5-1; clone_size: few; d_call: TRBD2; j_call: TRBJ2-5; cdr3_nt: TGCGCCAGCAGCTTGGTCCTAGCGGGAGAGACCCAGTACTTC; cdr3_aa: CASSLVLAGETQYF
v_call: TRBV12-3/TRBV12-4; clone_size: few; d_call: -; j_call: TRBJ1-4; cdr3_nt: TGTGCCAGCAGTCCCGGGGGGAGTGAAAAACTGTTTTTT; cdr3_aa: CASSPGGSEKLFF
v_call: TRBV4-3; clone_size: -; d_call: -; j_call: TRBJ1-1; cdr3_nt: TGCGCCAGCAGCCAAGACACGAACAGAAACACTGAAGCTTTCTTT; cdr3_aa: CASSQDTNRNTEAFF
v_call: TRBV12-3/TRBV12-4; clone_size: -; d_call: -; j_call: TRBJ1-2; cdr3_nt: TGTGCCAGCAGCGGGGCCGATTATGGCTACACCTTC; cdr3_aa: CASSGADYGYTF
v_call: TRBV7-2; clone_size: many; d_call: -; j_call: TRBJ2-5; cdr3_nt: TGTGCCAGCACCCGAAGGAGGGGTCGAGAGACCCAGTACTTC; cdr3_aa: CASTRRRGRETQYF
v_call: TRBV12-3/TRBV12-4; clone_size: few; d_call: -; j_call: TRBJ2-5; cdr3_nt: TGTGCCAGCAGTTTCCTAGGAGCCCCCGGAGAGACCCAGTACTTC; cdr3_aa: CASSFLGAPGETQYF
v_call: TRBV20-1; clone_size: many; d_call: -; j_call: TRBJ1-1; cdr3_nt: TGCAGTGCTCCCACGGGGGGTATGAACACTGAAGCTTTCTTT; cdr3_aa: CSAPTGGMNTEAFF
v_call: TRBV12-3/TRBV12-4; clone_size: few; d_call: TRBD1; j_call: TRBJ2-1; cdr3_nt: TGTGCCAGCAGTTTTCAGGGGGCGGCGATTAATGAGCAGTTCTTC; cdr3_aa: CASSFQGAAINEQFF
v_call: TRBV18; clone_size: few; d_call: -; j_call: TRBJ1-1; cdr3_nt: TGTGCCAGCTCACCACTGACGTCCGGGGGAGGTACGAACACTGAAGCTTTCTTT; cdr3_aa: CASSPLTSGGGTNTEAFF
v_call: TRBV12-3/TRBV12-4; clone_size: few; d_call: TRBD2; j_call: TRBJ2-7; cdr3_nt: TGTGCCAGCAGTTTAGGCCTAGCGGGAGGGATCGGGTCCCACGAGCAGTACTTC; cdr3_aa: CASSLGLAGGIGSHEQYF
v_call: TRBV5-5; clone_size: many; d_call: -; j_call: TRBJ2-7; cdr3_nt: TGTGCCAGCACTAAGCACAGGAACAACTACGAGCAGTACTTC; cdr3_aa: CASTKHRNNYEQYF
v_call: TRBV11-3; clone_size: many; d_call: -; j_call: TRBJ2-3; cdr3_nt: TGTGCCAGCAGCCCTCGGGCACCTACAGATACGCAGTATTTT; cdr3_aa: CASSPRAPTDTQYF
v_call: TRBV11-2; clone_size: -; d_call: -; j_call: TRBJ2-1; cdr3_nt: TGTGCCAGCAGCCCCGGGACCACCCTTCGCTCCTACAATGAGCAGTTCTTC; cdr3_aa: CASSPGTTLRSYNEQFF
v_call: TRBV24-1; clone_size: -; d_call: -; j_call: TRBJ2-7; cdr3_nt: TGTGCCACCAGTGATGTCAACGGGTACGAGCAGTACTTC; cdr3_aa: CATSDVNGYEQYF
v_call: TRBV5-1; clone_size: -; d_call: -; j_call: TRBJ1-1; cdr3_nt: TGCGCCAGCCGTCAGATTTCGAACACTGAAGCTTTCTTT; cdr3_aa: CASRQISNTEAFF
v_call: TRBV12-3/TRBV12-4; clone_size: -; d_call: TRBD2; j_call: TRBJ2-2; cdr3_nt: TGTGCCAGCACCTCGACTAGCGAATCCGGGGAGCTGTTTTTT; cdr3_aa: CASTSTSESGELFF
v_call: TRBV7-6; clone_size: -; d_call: -; j_call: TRBJ1-1; cdr3_nt: TGTGCCAGCAGCTTAGCGAGGGGGAACACTGAAGCTTTCTTT; cdr3_aa: CASSLARGNTEAFF
v_call: TRBV28; clone_size: -; d_call: -; j_call: TRBJ1-1; cdr3_nt: TGTGCCAGCAGTTTATTCGCAAAAGCTTTCTTT; cdr3_aa: CASSLFAKAFF
v_call: TRBV6-5; clone_size: few; d_call: -; j_call: TRBJ2-1; cdr3_nt: TGTGCCAGCAGTTACTCGATTAATGGCAGGGCGGCTGGCAATGAGCAGTTCTTC; cdr3_aa: CASSYSINGRAAGNEQFF
v_call: TRBV13; clone_size: once; d_call: TRBD1; j_call: TRBJ2-1; cdr3_nt: TGTGCCAGCAGCCTCGACAGGGAGAACAATGAGCAGTTCTTC; cdr3_aa: CASSLDRENNEQFF
v_call: TRBV11-2; clone_size: few; d_call: TRBD2; j_call: TRBJ2-3; cdr3_nt: TGTGCCAGCAGCAGGACTAGCCAAAGCACAGATACGCAGTATTTT; cdr3_aa: CASSRTSQSTDTQYF
v_call: TRBV19; clone_size: -; d_call: TRBD1; j_call: TRBJ1-1; cdr3_nt: TGTGCCAGTAGTCCAGGGACAGGGGGCGCTTTGTTTCGCACTGAAGCTTTCTTT; cdr3_aa: CASSPGTGGALFRTEAFF
v_call: TRBV7-3; clone_size: few; d_call: -; j_call: TRBJ2-6; cdr3_nt: TGTGCCAGCAGCTTACAGGGAACTGGGGCCAACGTCCTGACTTTC; cdr3_aa: CASSLQGTGANVLTF
v_call: TRBV30; clone_size: few; d_call: -; j_call: TRBJ1-6; cdr3_nt: TGTGCCTTCAACGCGGGGAATTCACCCCTCCACTTT; cdr3_aa: CAFNAGNSPLHF
v_call: TRBV2; clone_size: -; d_call: -; j_call: TRBJ1-1; cdr3_nt: TGTGCCAGCAGTCCCGAGAGACACCCGAACACTGAAGCTTTCTTT; cdr3_aa: CASSPERHPNTEAFF
v_call: TRBV4-2; clone_size: few; d_call: -; j_call: TRBJ2-3; cdr3_nt: TGTGCCAGCAGCCAAGACCGCGGGAGCACAGATACGCAGTATTTT; cdr3_aa: CASSQDRGSTDTQYF